This is a list of T cell receptor beta chains from one sample in a study of persistence of HIV-infected CD4 T cells. The table came from immunoSEQ multiplex PCR; TCRdb's copy has only in-frame clones and leaves some out. The repertoire holds about 36,000 clones, about 85% seen once, with 5.4% in the top ten. Their cognate antigens are unknown. Sample: cultured CD4+ T cells from PBMCs, taken from a patient who received antiretroviral therapy. The receptors originated from an adult with HIV. The donor label of this sample is uncertain. Both conserved end residues are part of each CDR3.

len: 16
v_gene: TRBV7-2
CDR3aa: CASSPRTGANNSPLHF

len: 14
v_gene: TRBV4-1
CDR3aa: CASSQEGRQETQYF

len: 13
v_gene: TRBV5-4
CDR3aa: CASSLLGAFEAFF

len: 14
v_gene: TRBV7-3
CDR3aa: CASSLTGAGNTIYF

len: 15
v_gene: TRBV9
CDR3aa: CASSFRGEVDQPQHF

len: 14
v_gene: TRBV19
CDR3aa: CASSINFFTDTQYF

len: 18
v_gene: TRBV7-2
CDR3aa: CASSLAGTGAQANYGYTF

len: 15
v_gene: TRBV7-3
CDR3aa: CASSLRLAGSDTQYF

len: 16
v_gene: TRBV23-1
CDR3aa: CASSEQGPSSGNTIYF

len: 15
v_gene: TRBV28
CDR3aa: CASSLSGVRGNTIYF

len: 15
v_gene: TRBV6-5
CDR3aa: CASRLEAGGGEKLFF

len: 14
v_gene: TRBV9
CDR3aa: CASSVTSGGLEQFF

len: 13
v_gene: TRBV27
CDR3aa: CASSFLGSRGYTF

len: 14
v_gene: TRBV3-1/TRBV3-2
CDR3aa: CASSQGGGPYEQYF

len: 14
v_gene: TRBV6-6
CDR3aa: CATTKGTTTYEQYF

len: 15
v_gene: TRBV2
CDR3aa: CARSGGAFGTDTQYF

len: 13
v_gene: TRBV12-3/TRBV12-4
CDR3aa: CASSSTGNTEAFF

len: 14
v_gene: TRBV11-3
CDR3aa: CASSITGSRDEQFF

len: 16
v_gene: TRBV11-3
CDR3aa: CASSLGWRGDTGELFF

len: 13
v_gene: TRBV9
CDR3aa: CASSVLSTGELFF

len: 15
v_gene: TRBV7-9
CDR3aa: CASSFERDGSSPLHF

len: 15
v_gene: TRBV2
CDR3aa: CASKRDRGGNNEQFF

len: 14
v_gene: TRBV2
CDR3aa: CASGVSYRGQPQHF

len: 14
v_gene: TRBV19
CDR3aa: CASGEGFSYNEQFF

len: 14
v_gene: TRBV7-2
CDR3aa: CASNLGRVDNEQFF

len: 13
v_gene: TRBV27
CDR3aa: CATSRGLAYEQYF

len: 12
v_gene: TRBV6-5
CDR3aa: CASTSPGGGYTF

len: 15
v_gene: TRBV28
CDR3aa: CASNPRTGYDQPQHF

len: 19
v_gene: TRBV27
CDR3aa: CASCPWGLGQGLANYGYTF

len: 14
v_gene: TRBV3-1/TRBV3-2
CDR3aa: CASSQGSSGYGYTF

len: 16
v_gene: TRBV7-2
CDR3aa: CASSFWGGAGTDTQYF

len: 13
v_gene: TRBV5-1
CDR3aa: CASSFHGDYGYTF

len: 15
v_gene: TRBV19
CDR3aa: CASNNGPSSSYEQYF

len: 14
v_gene: TRBV5-4
CDR3aa: CASSGAGTGYEQYF

len: 12
v_gene: TRBV7-3
CDR3aa: CASSSGAGELFF

len: 14
v_gene: TRBV7-9
CDR3aa: CATNTGTPYNEQFF

len: 15
v_gene: TRBV5-1
CDR3aa: CASSLEGRSTDTQYF

len: 15
v_gene: TRBV10-1
CDR3aa: CASSQQGRGATEAFF

len: 15
v_gene: TRBV14
CDR3aa: CASSQEFYLGYEQYF

len: 16
v_gene: TRBV24-1
CDR3aa: CATSDPGLAGRDIQYF

len: 15
v_gene: TRBV6-2/TRBV6-3
CDR3aa: CASSYAALQGSKLFF

len: 15
v_gene: TRBV5-1
CDR3aa: CASSLVGRPNEKLFF

len: 16
v_gene: TRBV2
CDR3aa: CASSEGPGGPSDTQYF

len: 14
v_gene: TRBV5-1
CDR3aa: CASSPVARTYEQYF

len: 14
v_gene: TRBV20-1
CDR3aa: CSASRQGAGTEAFF

len: 17
v_gene: TRBV9
CDR3aa: CASSVVWGGQTTGELFF

len: 14
v_gene: TRBV28
CDR3aa: CASRYYRAGEKLFF

len: 11
v_gene: TRBV14
CDR3aa: CASSLGVEQYF

len: 14
v_gene: TRBV28
CDR3aa: CASSLSQGAGGYTF